A selection of T cell receptor beta chains follows, all from one sample in a study of OX40 agonist ivuxolimab in advanced cancers. Sequenced by immunoSEQ multiplex PCR; TCRdb stores in-frame clones only, minus some. The sample carries tens of thousands of clones, about 91% recorded once. Source: CD4+ or CD8+ T cells sorted from blood, taken in a trial of the OX40 agonist ivuxolimab. These receptors were taken from an adult with an advanced solid tumor such as melanoma, head and neck, liver or kidney cancer. The CDR3 runs from the conserved cysteine through the conserved F or W. A D gene is named only where the DNA matches it firmly. Size is stated for part of the rows, as once, few or many counts, or as a class when the clone is expanded.

abundance: .
d_gene: TRBD1
j_gene: TRBJ2-7
v_gene: TRBV28
CDR3aa: CASSLRGQVYEQYF
CDR3nt: TGTGCCAGCAGTTTAAGGGGGCAGGTCTACGAGCAGTACTTC

abundance: few
d_gene: .
j_gene: TRBJ2-3
v_gene: TRBV2
CDR3aa: CASLFRSTDTQYF
CDR3nt: TGTGCCAGCCTTTTTCGTAGCACAGATACGCAGTATTTT

abundance: .
d_gene: .
j_gene: TRBJ2-3
v_gene: TRBV28
CDR3aa: CASSLTDTQYF
CDR3nt: TGTGCCAGCAGTCTCACAGATACGCAGTATTTT

abundance: .
d_gene: .
j_gene: TRBJ1-2
v_gene: TRBV4-2
CDR3aa: CASSQEGPGNYGYTF
CDR3nt: TGTGCCAGCAGCCAAGAGGGTCCAGGGAACTATGGCTACACCTTC

abundance: .
d_gene: TRBD1
j_gene: TRBJ1-5
v_gene: TRBV28
CDR3aa: CASSEDRQPQHF
CDR3nt: TGTGCCAGCAGCGAGGACAGGCAGCCCCAGCATTTT

abundance: .
d_gene: .
j_gene: TRBJ2-1
v_gene: TRBV15
CDR3aa: CATSKGAGSYNEQFF
CDR3nt: TGTGCCACCAGCAAGGGAGCCGGGAGTTACAATGAGCAGTTCTTC

abundance: .
d_gene: .
j_gene: TRBJ2-7
v_gene: TRBV5-4
CDR3aa: CASSLGGGYEQYF
CDR3nt: TGTGCCAGCAGCTTAGGAGGGGGTTACGAGCAGTACTTC

abundance: .
d_gene: .
j_gene: TRBJ1-5
v_gene: TRBV28
CDR3aa: CASSLLLNSNQPQHF
CDR3nt: TGTGCCAGCAGTTTGCTTCTGAATAGCAATCAGCCCCAGCATTTT

abundance: .
d_gene: .
j_gene: TRBJ2-1
v_gene: TRBV30
CDR3aa: CAWSEGSGGSIEQFF
CDR3nt: TGTGCCTGGAGTGAGGGTAGCGGCGGTTCGATTGAGCAGTTCTTC

abundance: .
d_gene: .
j_gene: TRBJ2-7
v_gene: TRBV28
CDR3aa: CASSTYEGYEQYF
CDR3nt: TGTGCCAGCAGCACCTACGAGGGATACGAGCAGTACTTC

abundance: .
d_gene: .
j_gene: TRBJ2-7
v_gene: TRBV28
CDR3aa: CASSFDSPVHYEQYF
CDR3nt: TGTGCCAGCAGTTTTGACAGTCCAGTCCACTACGAGCAGTACTTC

abundance: .
d_gene: .
j_gene: TRBJ2-3
v_gene: TRBV9
CDR3aa: CASSVDGASVAVTDTQYF
CDR3nt: TGTGCCAGCAGCGTAGACGGGGCGAGCGTCGCTGTCACAGATACGCAGTATTTT

abundance: .
d_gene: TRBD2
j_gene: TRBJ2-7
v_gene: TRBV28
CDR3aa: CASSHGTSDYEQYF
CDR3nt: TGTGCCAGCAGTCACGGGACTAGCGACTACGAGCAGTACTTC

abundance: .
d_gene: .
j_gene: TRBJ2-2
v_gene: TRBV2
CDR3aa: CASSDYPGKTGELFF
CDR3nt: TGTGCCAGCAGTGATTACCCAGGGAAGACCGGGGAGCTGTTTTTT

abundance: .
d_gene: .
j_gene: TRBJ1-2
v_gene: TRBV7-9
CDR3aa: CASSLNPMGYTF
CDR3nt: TGTGCCAGCAGCTTAAACCCCATGGGCTACACCTTC

abundance: once
d_gene: TRBD1
j_gene: TRBJ2-7
v_gene: TRBV13
CDR3aa: CASSDGTGVIYEQYF
CDR3nt: TGTGCCAGCAGCGACGGGACAGGGGTAATCTACGAGCAGTACTTC

abundance: .
d_gene: .
j_gene: TRBJ1-2
v_gene: TRBV5-1
CDR3aa: CASSSTEYGYTF
CDR3nt: TGCGCCAGCAGCTCCACTGAGTATGGCTACACCTTC

abundance: .
d_gene: TRBD1
j_gene: TRBJ2-3
v_gene: TRBV5-1
CDR3aa: CASSLRGQGPPDTQYF
CDR3nt: TGCGCCAGCAGCTTGCGGGGACAGGGACCACCAGATACGCAGTATTTT

abundance: once
d_gene: .
j_gene: TRBJ2-1
v_gene: TRBV6-6
CDR3aa: CASGGGSYNEQFF
CDR3nt: TGTGCCAGCGGGGGTGGATCCTACAATGAGCAGTTCTTC

abundance: .
d_gene: TRBD2
j_gene: TRBJ2-7
v_gene: TRBV19
CDR3aa: CASSHLAGGGGEQYF
CDR3nt: TGTGCCAGTAGCCATCTAGCGGGAGGCGGGGGGGAGCAGTACTTC

abundance: .
d_gene: .
j_gene: TRBJ1-5
v_gene: TRBV4-3
CDR3aa: CASSQDRLRQPQHF
CDR3nt: TGCGCCAGCAGCCAAGACAGACTGAGGCAGCCCCAGCATTTT

abundance: .
d_gene: TRBD1
j_gene: TRBJ2-5
v_gene: TRBV9
CDR3aa: CASSATGTGEFGTQYF
CDR3nt: TGTGCCAGCAGCGCCACCGGGACAGGGGAGTTCGGGACCCAGTACTTC

abundance: .
d_gene: .
j_gene: TRBJ2-1
v_gene: TRBV11-3
CDR3aa: CASRSGDKYNEQFF
CDR3nt: TGTGCCAGCAGATCTGGGGACAAGTACAATGAGCAGTTCTTC

abundance: .
d_gene: .
j_gene: TRBJ2-7
v_gene: TRBV21-1
CDR3aa: CASSARTSGSPSYEQYF
CDR3nt: TGTGCCAGCAGCGCCCGGACTAGCGGGAGCCCCTCCTACGAGCAGTACTTC

abundance: .
d_gene: .
j_gene: TRBJ2-7
v_gene: TRBV6-5
CDR3aa: CASSYSVYPPYEQYF
CDR3nt: TGTGCCAGCAGTTACTCGGTTTACCCCCCCTACGAGCAGTACTTC

abundance: .
d_gene: TRBD2
j_gene: TRBJ2-7
v_gene: TRBV7-9
CDR3aa: CASSAVTSATSYEQYF
CDR3nt: TGTGCCAGCAGCGCCGTAACTAGCGCTACCTCCTACGAGCAGTACTTC

abundance: .
d_gene: .
j_gene: TRBJ2-6
v_gene: TRBV7-3
CDR3aa: CASSPQAGANVLTF
CDR3nt: TGTGCCAGCAGCCCCCAGGCTGGGGCCAACGTCCTGACTTTC

abundance: .
d_gene: .
j_gene: TRBJ1-5
v_gene: TRBV5-1
CDR3aa: CASSLSGYSNQPQHF
CDR3nt: TGCGCCAGCAGCTTGTCCGGATATAGCAATCAGCCCCAGCATTTT

abundance: .
d_gene: .
j_gene: TRBJ1-1
v_gene: TRBV12-5
CDR3aa: CASGLADARGTEAFF
CDR3nt: TGTGCTAGTGGTTTGGCCGATGCACGGGGCACTGAAGCTTTCTTT

abundance: .
d_gene: TRBD2
j_gene: TRBJ2-7
v_gene: TRBV9
CDR3aa: CASSATGTSGQYF
CDR3nt: TGTGCCAGCAGCGCGACCGGGACTAGCGGGCAGTACTTC

abundance: .
d_gene: .
j_gene: TRBJ1-1
v_gene: TRBV6-1
CDR3aa: CASPDPWGVTEAFF
CDR3nt: TGTGCCAGCCCGGACCCATGGGGGGTCACTGAAGCTTTCTTT

abundance: once
d_gene: .
j_gene: TRBJ1-1
v_gene: TRBV11-3
CDR3aa: CASSLTSRGTEAFF
CDR3nt: TGTGCCAGCAGCTTAACAAGTAGAGGCACTGAAGCTTTCTTT

abundance: .
d_gene: TRBD1
j_gene: TRBJ2-2
v_gene: TRBV9
CDR3aa: CASSAGDRIPNTGELFF
CDR3nt: TGTGCCAGCAGCGCCGGGGACAGGATACCGAACACCGGGGAGCTGTTTTTT

abundance: few
d_gene: TRBD1
j_gene: TRBJ1-1
v_gene: TRBV7-9
CDR3aa: CASSVLQGSTEAFF
CDR3nt: TGTGCCAGCAGCGTTCTACAGGGGTCCACTGAAGCTTTCTTT

abundance: once
d_gene: .
j_gene: TRBJ1-1
v_gene: TRBV19
CDR3aa: CASSPGYTEAFF
CDR3nt: TGTGCCAGTAGTCCCGGATACACTGAAGCTTTCTTT

abundance: once
d_gene: .
j_gene: TRBJ2-7
v_gene: TRBV4-3
CDR3aa: CASSQDGSIREQYF
CDR3nt: TGCGCCAGCAGCCAAGACGGCAGTATACGGGAGCAGTACTTC

abundance: .
d_gene: .
j_gene: TRBJ2-7
v_gene: TRBV11-3
CDR3aa: CASSWRPTHKLYYEQYF
CDR3nt: TGTGCCAGCAGCTGGAGACCGACCCACAAGTTATACTACGAGCAGTACTTC

abundance: .
d_gene: .
j_gene: TRBJ2-7
v_gene: TRBV6-1
CDR3aa: CASSEAGTGEQYF
CDR3nt: TGTGCCAGCAGTGAAGCGGGAACTGGCGAGCAGTACTTC

abundance: .
d_gene: .
j_gene: TRBJ2-4
v_gene: TRBV4-3
CDR3aa: CASSQESWGQIKNIQYF
CDR3nt: TGCGCCAGCAGCCAAGAGTCTTGGGGGCAGATCAAAAACATTCAGTACTTC

abundance: few
d_gene: .
j_gene: TRBJ1-2
v_gene: TRBV5-4
CDR3aa: CASSLGQSGYGYTF
CDR3nt: TGTGCCAGCAGCTTGGGACAGTCTGGCTATGGCTACACCTTC

abundance: .
d_gene: .
j_gene: TRBJ2-7
v_gene: TRBV28
CDR3aa: CASRPNSYEQYF
CDR3nt: TGTGCCAGCAGACCCAACAGCTACGAGCAGTACTTC

abundance: .
d_gene: TRBD1
j_gene: TRBJ2-7
v_gene: TRBV5-8
CDR3aa: CASSLVFGTGLEQYF
CDR3nt: TGTGCCAGCAGCTTAGTATTCGGGACAGGGCTCGAGCAGTACTTC

abundance: .
d_gene: .
j_gene: TRBJ2-7
v_gene: TRBV7-2
CDR3aa: CASSFGLRGRERHYEQYF
CDR3nt: TGTGCCAGCAGCTTCGGTTTACGTGGACGGGAGAGGCACTACGAGCAGTACTTC

abundance: .
d_gene: .
j_gene: TRBJ2-3
v_gene: TRBV4-3
CDR3aa: CASSPEGLGIADTQYF
CDR3nt: TGCGCCAGCAGCCCAGAAGGCCTAGGGATCGCAGATACGCAGTATTTT

abundance: .
d_gene: TRBD2
j_gene: TRBJ2-1
v_gene: TRBV7-9
CDR3aa: CASSPPGLAVDEQFF
CDR3nt: TGTGCCAGCAGCCCGCCGGGACTAGCTGTCGATGAGCAGTTCTTC